This passage covers 24 T cell receptor beta chains from one sample sequenced in a study of cytomegalovirus exposure and HLA in healthy donors. PCR employed 60 Vbeta and 13 Jbeta primers. Sequenced by immunoSEQ multiplex PCR; TCRdb stores in-frame clones only, minus some. The data contain about 150,000 clones, approximately 80% of them seen just once; the ten biggest clones take up approximately 15%. Sequenced sample: PBMCs. These receptors all stem from a woman aged 40 to 50 in good health and CMV-seronegative.

The V and J genes are TRBV6-4 and TRBJ2-3; TRBD2 agrees at 10 bases. The germline gives CDR1 MRHNA, CDR2 SNTAGT. With 3 bases clipped from V and 2 bases from J, the junction kept 2 bases outside the gene matches. CDR3 length: 15 residues. CDR3 amino acids: CASSELAGATDTQYF. The CDR3 DNA sequence: TGTGCCAGCAGTGAGCTAGCGGGGGCCACAGATACGCAGTATTTT.

The rearrangement links TRBV4-2 to TRBJ1-1, with 7 bases fitting TRBD1. J was trimmed by 5 bases and V by 4 bases; bases with no gene match: 7. The germline V gene has CDR1 LGHNA and CDR2 YNFKEQ. CDR3 length: 14 residues. Written as DNA, the CDR3 is TGTGCCAGCAGCCCACGACAGGGTCGGACTGAAGCTTTCTTT. Its protein product is CASSPRQGRTEAFF.

This chain connects TRBV9 to TRBJ2-3; 9 bases align to TRBD2. This CDR3 is 16 amino acids long. V lost 4 bases to trimming and J lost 0 bases; unmatched junction nucleotides: 6. Germline V CDR1 and CDR2: SGDLS, YYNGEE. The CDR3 here is CASSSLAGSSTDTQYF. CDR3 nucleotide sequence: TGTGCCAGCAGCTCCCTAGCGGGGAGTAGCACAGATACGCAGTATTTT.

V gene TRBV6-6 combines with J gene TRBJ1-1, with D possibly being TRBD1 (5 bases). The CDR3 spans 15 residues. V was pared by 6 bases and J by 4 bases, with 18 bases between. Germline V gene lookup returns CDR1 MNHNY and CDR2 SVGAGI (reference sequence). Written as DNA, the CDR3 is TGTGCCAGCAGCAAAAGGGATCGGGGGAGCACTGAAGCTTTCTTT. Translated, it gives CASSKRDRGSTEAFF.

The rearrangement links TRBV9 to TRBJ2-5; TRBD2 agrees at 9 bases. V was pared by 2 bases and J by 5 bases, with 10 bases of the junction left unmatched. Germline CDR1 SGDLS, CDR2 YYNGEE. The CDR3 runs to 16 residues. The CDR3 DNA sequence: TGTGCCAGCAGCGTGGGGACTAGCAGTCTCATGGAGACCCAGTACTTC. Translation gives CASSVGTSSLMETQYF. The entire variable domain, with the rest obtained from reference TRBV9 and TRBJ2-5, is as follows: DSGVTQTPKHLITATGQRVTLRCSPRSGDLSVYWYQQSLDQGLQFLIQYYNGEERAKGNILERFSAQQFPDLHSELNLSSLELGDSALYFCASSVGTSSLMETQYFGPGTRLLVL.

This clone is a singleton in its sample. J is TRBJ2-7 and V is TRBV5-4; D perhaps matches TRBD2 (7 bases). The V end lost 3 bases, the J end lost 7 bases, and 17 bases lay between the germline ends. The germline CDR1 and CDR2 sequences are SGHNT and YYREEE (reference sequence). This CDR3 is built from 14 residues. The CDR3 DNA sequence: TGTGCCAGCAGCTCGGGGGGCTTTTCGAAGGAGCAGTACTTC. Its translation: CASSSGGFSKEQYF.

The chain recombines TRBV7-6 with TRBJ2-7; TRBD1 matches at 8 bases. The CDR3 length is 15 residues. Unmatched junction bases numbered 5, after V lost 4 bases and J lost 0 bases. The germline gives CDR1 SGHVS, CDR2 FNYEAQ. The CDR3 is CASSSRTGSSYEQYF. CDR3 sequence (DNA): TGTGCCAGCAGCTCAAGGACAGGGAGCTCCTACGAGCAGTACTTC. Drawing the rest from reference TRBV7-6 and TRBJ2-7, the complete variable domain is GAGVSQSPRYKVTKRGQDVALRCDPISGHVSLYWYRQALGQGPEFLTYFNYEAQQDKSGLPNDRFSAERPEGSISTLTIQRTEQRDSAMYRCASSSRTGSSYEQYFGPGTRLTVT.

In this sample, this clone turned up many times. The V call is TRBV2, the J call TRBJ2-7; D is undetermined. V lost 11 bases and J 6 bases, leaving 14 bases between the germline ends. Germline assignment: CDR1 SNHLY and CDR2 FYNNEI. This CDR3 has 11 amino acids. The CDR3 nucleotides are TGTGCCGGCTCGGGTCGTAGCGAGCAGTACTTC. Translated, it gives CAGSGRSEQYF.

The chain is built from TRBV18 and TRBJ2-2; unclear D gene. The germline V gene has CDR1 KGHSH and CDR2 LQKENI. V lost 2 bases and J lost 6, with 7 bases in between. There are 13 residues in the CDR3. The CDR3 DNA reads as TGTGCCAGCTCACCAGGAGAGGCCGGGGAGCTGTTTTTT. Protein sequence: CASSPGEAGELFF.

V usage is TRBV28 and J usage is TRBJ2-1; 9 nucleotides agree with TRBD1. This CDR3 is built from 16 residues. Trimming at V came to 6 bases and at J to 8 bases, leaving 14 bases not matched to a gene. The germline V gene encodes CDR1 MDHEN and CDR2 SYDVKM. The CDR3 DNA sequence: TGTGCCAGCAGGCAACAGGGGGCGAAGAGGAGAGATGAGCAGTTCTTC. Protein sequence: CASRQQGAKRRDEQFF.

The chain couples TRBV4-3 to TRBJ1-2; possible D gene TRBD1, 5 bases. V was trimmed by 0 bases and J by 8 bases, leaving 13 bases between them. The V gene's germline CDR1 is LGHNA and CDR2 YSLEER. The CDR3 totals 14 residues. The CDR3 loop is CASSQEIGGIGYTF. CDR3 DNA sequence: TGCGCCAGCAGCCAAGAAATCGGGGGAATCGGCTACACCTTC.

The rearrangement links TRBV6-5 to TRBJ1-2; D is unclear. The germline gives CDR1 MNHEY, CDR2 SVGAGI. The CDR3 totals 11 residues. V lost 6 bases to trimming and J lost 1 base, with 3 bases between them. The CDR3 sequence is CASRSNYGYTF. The CDR3, as DNA: TGTGCCAGCAGGAGTAACTATGGCTACACCTTC.

The gene calls are TRBV7-3 and TRBJ2-3; D not certain. Germline V gene sequence: CDR1 SGHTA, CDR2 FQGTGA. The ends were cut back, 3 bases at V and 6 bases at J, with 10 bases in the middle. The CDR3 is 13 residues long. The CDR3 reads CASSFASGDTQYF. CDR3 nucleotide sequence: TGTGCCAGCAGCTTTGCGTCCGGGGATACGCAGTATTTT.

This chain connects TRBV29-1 to TRBJ2-1; TRBD2 aligns across 10 bases. Germline V CDR1 and CDR2: SQVTM, ANQGSEA. V lost 2 bases, J lost 7 bases, and 2 bases stayed unmatched. The CDR3 runs to 13 residues. CDR3 in DNA: TGCAGCGTTGAACATAGCGGGAGGAATGAGCAGTTCTTC. The encoded protein is CSVEHSGRNEQFF.

The chain joins TRBV25-1 to TRBJ2-1; 9 bases are shared with TRBD1. J was trimmed by 4 bases and V by 1 base; bases with no gene match: 5. CDR1 and CDR2 from the germline V gene are MGHDK and SYGVNS. The length of the CDR3 is 16 residues. This CDR3 is CASSESQGAMYNEQFF. The CDR3 nucleotides are TGTGCCAGCAGTGAATCACAGGGGGCTATGTACAATGAGCAGTTCTTC.

The rearrangement joins TRBV4-2 to TRBJ2-6; D is uncertain. Between the trimmed V and J ends, which lost 0 bases and 0 bases, there was a span of 6 bases. The CDR3 runs 16 residues. Germline CDR1 reads LGHNA; CDR2 reads YNFKEQ. CDR3 loop: CASSQDAGSGANVLTF. The CDR3, as DNA: TGTGCCAGCAGCCAAGATGCAGGCTCTGGGGCCAACGTCCTGACTTTC.

This clone was counted only a few times. The genes are TRBV5-6 and TRBJ2-5, with D possibly TRBD2 on 6 matching bases. The V end lost 0 bases, the J end lost 4 bases, and 13 bases lay between the germline ends. Germline V gene lookup returns CDR1 SGHDT and CDR2 YYEEEE. CDR3 length equals 15 residues. The CDR3 sequence: CASSLARRARETQYF. The CDR3 DNA follows: TGTGCCAGCAGCTTGGCAAGGAGGGCGCGAGAGACCCAGTACTTC. Supplemented by reference TRBV5-6 and TRBJ2-5, the full variable domain reads DAGVTQSPTHLIKTRGQQVTLRCSPKSGHDTVSWYQQALGQGPQFIFQYYEEEERQRGNFPDRFSGHQFPNYSSELNVNALLLGDSALYLCASSLARRARETQYFGPGTRLLVL.

J is TRBJ2-7 and V is TRBV6-6, with 8 nucleotides matching TRBD1. The germline gives CDR1 MNHNY, CDR2 SVGAGI (reference sequence). The trim removed 2 bases at V and 2 bases at J, leaving 5 bases unmatched. The CDR3 has 15 residues. The CDR3 nucleotides are TGTGCCAGCAGTTACGAGGACAGGGTAGCCTACGAGCAGTACTTC. Amino acid sequence: CASSYEDRVAYEQYF.

The chain is built from TRBV11-3 and TRBJ1-4; D may be TRBD1 (5 bases). Between the trimmed V and J ends, which lost 1 base and 4 bases, there was a span of 13 bases. This CDR3 comprises 16 residues. The germline gives CDR1 SGHNT, CDR2 YENEEA. The CDR3 sequence is CASSLGVGGFNEKLFF. The CDR3 nucleotides read TGTGCCAGCAGCTTAGGAGTCGGGGGATTTAATGAAAAACTGTTTTTT.

V is TRBV7-3 and J is TRBJ2-5; 7 bases are a match to TRBD2. Trimming took 5 bases from V and 1 from J; bases not matched to a gene: 7. This CDR3 comprises 15 residues. Germline values: CDR1 SGHTA, CDR2 FQGTGA. The CDR3 protein is CASSLAGTTQETQYF. CDR3 DNA sequence: TGTGCCAGCAGCCTCGCCGGGACTACCCAAGAGACCCAGTACTTC.

The V gene is TRBV7-8, the J gene TRBJ2-7; 8 positions agree with TRBD1. The V segment lost 5 bases and the J segment 1 base; nucleotides outside the gene matches: 13. CDR3 length: 17 amino acids. CDR1 SGHVS and CDR2 FQNEAQ come from the germline V gene. The CDR3 is CASSNPTGVVWSYEQYF. DNA for the CDR3: TGTGCCAGCAGCAACCCGACAGGGGTCGTGTGGTCCTACGAGCAGTACTTC.

This sequence joins TRBV11-1 and TRBJ2-1, with 12 positions matching TRBD2. CDR1 is SGHAT and CDR2 is FQDESV in the germline V gene (reference sequence). J was trimmed by 6 bases and V by 11 bases; bases with no gene match: 5. The CDR3 spans 13 residues. The CDR3 here is CAGSTSGSNEQFF. The CDR3, as DNA: TGTGCCGGATCGACTAGCGGGAGCAATGAGCAGTTCTTC.

V is TRBV10-3 and J is TRBJ2-3; 14 bases line up with TRBD2. After removal of 4 bases from V and 3 bases from J, the junction contained 6 bases not matched to a gene. Germline CDR1 and CDR2: ENHRY and SYGVKD. This CDR3 spans 17 amino acids. The CDR3 DNA sequence: TGTGCCATCAGTGGGGGGGGGACTAGCGGGAGAACAGATACGCAGTATTTT. Amino acids: CAISGGGTSGRTDTQYF.

J is TRBJ2-5 and V is TRBV9, with a weak D call TRBD2 (6 bases). The CDR3 spans 14 residues. Per germline, CDR1 SGDLS and CDR2 YYNGEE. V lost 3 bases, J lost 1 base, and 10 bases lay in between. The CDR3, as DNA: TGTGCCAGCAGCGACCGGGGAGGCCAAGAGACCCAGTACTTC. It codes for CASSDRGGQETQYF.